This T cell receptor beta chain was sequenced during a study of graft-versus-host responses after intestinal transplantation. Data came from immunoSEQ multiplex PCR; TCRdb stores just in-frame clones and leaves some out. The table includes about 51,000 clones, 89% detected once. The CDR3 consists of 16 residues. V dropped 4 bases and J dropped 0 bases, with 16 bases sitting between them. Germline loops: CDR1 MNHEY, CDR2 SVGAGI. As concerns this clone: Its cognate antigen is unknown.

Study-wide results and limits: Early HvG declines after transplant were associated with peak circulating GvH clone levels.

The source material was unstimulated CD4+ T cells sorted from spleen or lymph node cells, sampled before transplant. The chain recombines TRBV6-5 with TRBJ2-7, with unresolved D. This receptor was taken from a human donor who was the organ donor for an intestinal transplant. The CDR3 reads CASSSSSTVPSYEQYF. The CDR3 DNA reads as TGTGCCAGCAGTTCCTCTAGTACGGTCCCCTCCTACGAGCAGTACTTC.